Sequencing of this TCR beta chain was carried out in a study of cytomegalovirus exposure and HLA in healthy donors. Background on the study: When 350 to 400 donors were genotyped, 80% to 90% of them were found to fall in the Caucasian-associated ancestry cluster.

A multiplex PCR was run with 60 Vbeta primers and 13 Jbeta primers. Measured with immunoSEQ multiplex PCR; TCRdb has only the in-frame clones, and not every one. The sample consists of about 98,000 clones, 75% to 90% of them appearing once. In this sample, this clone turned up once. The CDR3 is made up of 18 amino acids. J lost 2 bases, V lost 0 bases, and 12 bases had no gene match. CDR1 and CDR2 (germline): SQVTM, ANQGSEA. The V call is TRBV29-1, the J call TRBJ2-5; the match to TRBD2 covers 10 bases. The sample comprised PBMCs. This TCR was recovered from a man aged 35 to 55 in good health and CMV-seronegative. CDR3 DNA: TGCAGCGTTGAAGATGGGGTAGCGGGGGGATCGGGGCAAGAGACCCAGTACTTC. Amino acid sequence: CSVEDGVAGGSGQETQYF.